The 30 T cell receptor beta chains presented below share a single source sample, sequenced in a study of radiation and T cells in renal cell carcinoma (dated by TCRdb to about 2020). The library was obtained by the immunoSEQ multiplex PCR assay. TCRdb stores this immuneACCESS table with in-frame sequences only. Part of the clones is absent; in the studies checked, under half of the shortfall reflects unresolved V genes, and no reason is known for the rest. Here the sample has approximately 140,000 clones; 83% occur a single time. The top ten clonotypes cover roughly 25% of the sample. Interpreted using the paper, the time point label stands for: baseline pretreatment blood. The sample's treatment or condition label, in plain terms: 15 Gy SBRT to primary tumor, nephrectomy 4 weeks later. The starting material was blood, obtained from a patient whose treatment included radiotherapy and nephrectomy. Source of these receptors: a woman in her forties or fifties with renal cell carcinoma.

The chain has TRBV2 and TRBJ1-1; D perhaps matches TRBD1 (6 bases). Germline V gene sequence: CDR1 SNHLY, CDR2 FYNNEI. The V end was cut by 8 bases, the J end by 8 bases, with 15 bases between. The CDR3 is 12 amino acids. The CDR3 DNA reads TGTGCCAGCTATCCGGGACAAGGGGAAGCTTTCTTT. Its translation is CASYPGQGEAFF.

J is TRBJ1-5 and V is TRBV27; D remains ambiguous. Looked up from germline, CDR1 is MNHEY and CDR2 is SMNVEV (reference sequence). V was pared by 3 bases and J by 7 bases, with 16 bases between. The CDR3 consists of 15 residues. CDR3 sequence reads: CASSFTGGGYQPQHF. The CDR3 DNA reads as TGTGCCAGCAGTTTCACGGGAGGAGGGTACCAGCCCCAGCATTTT.

V is TRBV4-3 and J is TRBJ1-6, with TRBD1 matching over 9 bases. The germline V gene has CDR1 LGHNA and CDR2 YSLEER. J lost 7 bases, V lost 0 bases, and 7 bases had no gene match. The CDR3 length is 17 residues. The CDR3 DNA reads as TGCGCCAGCAGCCAAGATGTGCCGGGACAGGGAAATTCACCCCTCCACTTT. Translated, it gives CASSQDVPGQGNSPLHF.

The chain combines TRBV2 with TRBJ2-3, with 8 bases matching TRBD2. This CDR3 spans 15 amino acids. Germline CDR1 reads SNHLY; CDR2 reads FYNNEI. V was pared by 6 bases and J by 2 bases, with 7 bases of the junction left unmatched. The CDR3 nucleotides read TGTGCCAGCAGCCCCGGGACTAGTGACACAGATACGCAGTATTTT. Residues: CASSPGTSDTDTQYF.

This chain links TRBV19 with TRBJ2-5; D is unclear. Germline V gives CDR1 LNHDA, CDR2 SQIVND (reference sequence). The CDR3 sequence is 10 residues long. Trimming stripped 10 bases from V and 0 bases from J, with 3 bases between. The chain's CDR3 is CATYQETQYF. The CDR3, as DNA: TGTGCCACCTACCAAGAGACCCAGTACTTC.

The chain has TRBV30 and TRBJ2-7; no clear D. Trimming pared 4 bases from V and 3 bases from J, leaving 7 bases between. Germline-derived CDR1 and CDR2 are GTSNPN and SVGIG (reference sequence). The length of the CDR3 is 11 residues. The CDR3: CAWTNSYEQYF. DNA for the CDR3: TGTGCCTGGACAAACAGCTACGAGCAGTACTTC.

The chain uses TRBV11-2 and TRBJ2-7, with TRBD2 as a possible D gene (5 bases). There are 18 residues in the CDR3. The germline V gene has CDR1 SGHAT and CDR2 FQNNGV. Trimming left V 1 base short and J 0 bases short, with 19 bases between. CDR3 protein: CASSLGSSGIGSSYEQYF. The CDR3 nucleotides are TGTGCCAGCAGCTTAGGATCGAGCGGTATAGGGAGCTCCTACGAGCAGTACTTC.

The chain carries TRBV6-5 and TRBJ2-3; 10 bases line up with TRBD2. CDR1 is MNHEY, CDR2 SVGAGI, per germline. The CDR3 runs to 14 residues. J lost 4 bases, V lost 10 bases, and 8 bases had no gene match. CDR3 loop: CAIQAGGPADTQYF. CDR3 in DNA: TGTGCCATCCAAGCGGGGGGGCCTGCAGATACGCAGTATTTT.

The J gene is TRBJ1-6, the V gene TRBV2; no reliable D call. The CDR3 covers 15 residues. Trimming left V 8 bases short and J 0 bases short, with 11 bases between. Germline CDR1 SNHLY, CDR2 FYNNEI. The CDR3 nucleotides are TGTGCCAGCGTACGATTAAGCTCCTATAATTCACCCCTCCACTTT. Its protein product is CASVRLSSYNSPLHF.

This chain joins TRBV5-1 and TRBJ1-2; D ambiguous. Trimming left V 7 bases short and J 0 bases short, with 16 bases between. Germline V lookup: CDR1 SGHRS, CDR2 YFSETQ. The CDR3 runs 15 residues. The CDR3: CASRPSPTANYGYTF. For the CDR3, the DNA is TGCGCCAGCCGCCCAAGCCCGACCGCTAACTATGGCTACACCTTC. The variable domain in full, completed from reference TRBV5-1 and TRBJ1-2, reads KAGVTQTPRYLIKTRGQQVTLSCSPISGHRSVSWYQQTPGQGLQFLFEYFSETQRNKGNFPGRFSGRQFSNSRSEMNVSTLELGDSALYLCASRPSPTANYGYTFGSGTRLTVV.

In the case of this clone: The sample contains more than one DNA sequence encoding this CDR3. V and J are TRBV19 and TRBJ1-5; unclear D gene. CDR1 LNHDA and CDR2 SQIVND come from the germline V gene (reference sequence). CDR3 size: 15 residues. V gave up 1 base and J gave up 1 base, with 8 bases separating them. In DNA form, the CDR3 reads TGTGCCAGTAGTATAGGCCCAGGCAGCAATCAGCCCCAGCATTTT. Amino acids: CASSIGPGSNQPQHF.

The V call is TRBV5-1, the J call TRBJ2-3; 13 bases align to TRBD2. Trimming at V came to 3 bases and at J to 1 base, leaving 8 bases not matched to a gene. CDR3 length: 18 residues. The germline V gene has CDR1 SGHRS and CDR2 YFSETQ. The CDR3 reads CASSSNSGLAGGTDTQYF. Here the CDR3 DNA reads TGCGCCAGCAGCTCAAATTCAGGACTAGCGGGGGGCACAGATACGCAGTATTTT.

This chain connects TRBV9 to TRBJ2-1; a possible D gene is TRBD2 (6 bases). Trimming cost V 3 bases and J 0 bases, with 13 bases left between them. CDR3 length: 16 residues. Per germline, CDR1 SGDLS and CDR2 YYNGEE. The CDR3 is CASSENPGSSYNEQFF. DNA of the CDR3: TGTGCCAGCAGCGAAAATCCCGGGAGCTCCTACAATGAGCAGTTCTTC.

The DNA of the CDR3 is TGCGCCAGCAGCGAGACAGGGGACAAAGCCTACAATGAGCAGTTCTTC. It yields the protein CASSETGDKAYNEQFF. V is TRBV4-1 and J is TRBJ2-1, with 8 bases lining up with TRBD1. The CDR3 sequence is 16 residues long. Trimming removed 5 bases from V and 2 bases from J; junction bases left unmatched: 8. From germline, CDR1 is MGHRA and CDR2 YSYEKL.

V is TRBV7-9 and J is TRBJ1-1; D is unresolved. Trimming removed 3 bases at V and 1 base at J, with 6 bases between. The germline V gene has CDR1 SEHNR and CDR2 FQNEAQ (reference sequence). The CDR3 sequence is 13 residues long. CDR3 sequence (DNA): TGTGCCAGCAGCTTCGCGGAGAACACTGAAGCTTTCTTT. This sequence encodes CASSFAENTEAFF.

This chain uses TRBV6-5 with TRBJ2-7, with unresolved D. CDR3 size: 13 residues. Trimming stripped 6 bases from V and 0 bases from J, with 9 bases between. From germline, CDR1 is MNHEY and CDR2 SVGAGI. The CDR3 DNA reads as TGTGCCAGCAGGCGGCCGGACTCCTACGAGCAGTACTTC. Translating gives CASRRPDSYEQYF.

The chain couples TRBV7-2 to TRBJ1-1, with D possibly TRBD1 on 6 matching bases. Germline CDR1 and CDR2: SGHTA and FQGNSA. The length of the CDR3 is 15 residues. V dropped 1 base and J dropped 4 bases, with 13 bases sitting between them. This CDR3 is CASSLGGGRSTEAFF. The CDR3 coding sequence is TGTGCCAGCAGCTTAGGTGGGGGCAGGAGCACTGAAGCTTTCTTT.

This rearrangement joins TRBV5-4 to TRBJ2-5, with 9 bases aligning to TRBD2. Germline lookup yields CDR1 SGHNT and CDR2 YYREEE (reference sequence). Trimming cost V 4 bases and J 1 base; bases outside gene matches: 8. CDR3 length equals 16 residues. Here the CDR3 reads CASSPRSGGFQETQYF. The CDR3, as DNA: TGTGCCAGCAGCCCGCGTAGCGGGGGTTTCCAAGAGACCCAGTACTTC.

DNA of the CDR3: TGCGCCAGCAGCCCCTCGCACATAAGGACTAGCGACGAGCAGTACTTC. It encodes CASSPSHIRTSDEQYF. This chain joins TRBV4-1 and TRBJ2-5; 9 nucleotides align to TRBD2. The end of the DNA is better explained by TRBJ2-7, so the J call may be wrong. Germline assignment: CDR1 MGHRA and CDR2 YSYEKL. The CDR3 totals 16 residues.

The chain uses TRBV5-4 and TRBJ1-1, with TRBD1 identical over 9 bases. The ends lost 4 bases at V and 0 bases at J; junction bases unmatched: 4. This CDR3 comprises 15 residues. Germline assignment: CDR1 SGHNT and CDR2 YYREEE (reference sequence). Written as DNA, the CDR3 is TGTGCCAGCAGCACGGGACAGGGAATGAACACTGAAGCTTTCTTT. Protein product: CASSTGQGMNTEAFF.

This chain connects TRBV4-3 to TRBJ2-7; D might be TRBD1 (5 bases). In germline, CDR1 is LGHNA, CDR2 YSLEER. There are 15 residues in the CDR3. V was pared by 4 bases and J by 5 bases, with 18 bases between. CDR3 coding DNA: TGCGCCAGCAGCCTAGGGTTCGGATTGGGGCACGAGCAGTACTTC. This translates into CASSLGFGLGHEQYF.

The CDR3 nucleotides read TGTGCCAGCAGTACCGTCCGGGCCGAGACAGATACGCAGTATTTT. It is translated as CASSTVRAETDTQYF. The rearrangement uses TRBV6-5 and TRBJ2-3; D gene ambiguous. The CDR3 spans 15 residues. Germline CDR1 reads MNHEY; CDR2 reads SVGAGI. Trimming took off 5 bases at V and 3 bases at J, with 15 bases between the two ends.

The count of this clone is one. DNA for the CDR3: TGTGCCAGCAGCTTTATTTCGGACAATGAGCAGTTCTTC. Residues: CASSFISDNEQFF. The V call is TRBV7-8, the J call TRBJ2-1, with D hard to call. The CDR3 covers 13 residues. The germline gives CDR1 SGHVS, CDR2 FQNEAQ. V was trimmed by 3 bases and J by 5 bases, leaving 8 bases between them.

J is TRBJ1-4 and V is TRBV5-6; no firm D call. V was trimmed by 3 bases and J by 6 bases, leaving 12 bases between them. The CDR3 is made up of 14 amino acids. Germline V gives CDR1 SGHDT, CDR2 YYEEEE. The CDR3 region has the DNA TGTGCCAGCAGCTCGGCACGGAGGGATGAAAAACTGTTTTTT. Residues: CASSSARRDEKLFF. The full variable domain, its missing parts supplied by reference TRBV5-6 and TRBJ1-4, is DAGVTQSPTHLIKTRGQQVTLRCSPKSGHDTVSWYQQALGQGPQFIFQYYEEEERQRGNFPDRFSGHQFPNYSSELNVNALLLGDSALYLCASSSARRDEKLFFGSGTQLSVL.

The J gene is TRBJ2-7, the V gene TRBV7-2; D might be TRBD2 (6 bases). Germline V gene lookup returns CDR1 SGHTA and CDR2 FQGNSA. CDR3 size: 13 residues. Between the trimmed V and J ends, which lost 3 bases and 8 bases, there was a span of 14 bases. The CDR3 loop reads CASSLDGGKKQYF. CDR3 nucleotide sequence: TGTGCCAGCAGCTTGGATGGCGGGAAAAAGCAGTACTTC.

At least ten counts were recorded for this clone. This chain connects TRBV7-6 to TRBJ2-1; TRBD1 aligns across 9 bases. The CDR3 consists of 19 residues. V was pared by 3 bases and J by 9 bases, with 21 bases of the junction left unmatched. CDR1 SGHVS and CDR2 FNYEAQ come from the germline V gene. CDR3 sequence: CASSFASCGTGRGCAEQFF. The CDR3 region has the DNA TGTGCCAGCAGCTTTGCGTCTTGCGGGACAGGGAGGGGGTGTGCTGAGCAGTTCTTC.

This chain joins TRBV27 and TRBJ2-1; 9 nucleotides match TRBD2. CDR1 is MNHEY and CDR2 is SMNVEV in the germline V gene (reference sequence). With 6 bases clipped from V and 6 bases from J, the junction kept 6 bases outside the gene matches. This CDR3 comprises 14 residues. For the CDR3, the DNA is TGTGCCAGCAGGGGAGCGGGGGGCCGCAATGAGCAGTTCTTC. Amino acids: CASRGAGGRNEQFF.

The chain couples TRBV2 to TRBJ1-5, with D unclear. The germline V gene has CDR1 SNHLY and CDR2 FYNNEI. The CDR3 extends over 14 amino acids. Trimming took 3 bases from V and 1 from J, leaving 7 bases between them. CDR3 residues: CASSDRTSNQPQHF. CDR3 DNA sequence: TGTGCCAGCAGTGACCGGACCAGCAATCAGCCCCAGCATTTT.

The genes are TRBV28 and TRBJ1-1; no firm D call. Trimming left V 7 bases short and J 8 bases short, with 8 bases between. Germline V gives CDR1 MDHEN, CDR2 SYDVKM. The CDR3 spans 10 residues. The CDR3 coding sequence is TGTGCCAGCAAGGAGAGGGAAGCTTTCTTT. The encoded protein is CASKEREAFF.

The chain uses TRBV10-3 and TRBJ1-5; 8 nucleotides align to TRBD1. V lost 4 bases and J lost 6; bases outside the gene matches: 5. CDR1 and CDR2 (germline): ENHRY, SYGVKD. The CDR3 runs to 14 residues. This CDR3 reads CAISAQGAGQPQHF. DNA of the CDR3: TGTGCCATCAGTGCCCAGGGGGCGGGTCAGCCCCAGCATTTT.